This is a list of T cell receptor beta chains from one sample in a study of cytomegalovirus exposure and HLA in healthy donors. Using immunoSEQ multiplex PCR, the repertoire was profiled, and TCRdb retains in-frame clones only, with some absent. The sample lists about 83,000 clones, 65% to 75% occurring once. The sample was PBMCs. The receptors come from a man aged 55 to 70 in good health and CMV-seronegative. Both conserved end residues are part of each CDR3. Rows give clone size only sometimes, using once, few, many, or a class for an expanded clone.

TRBJ1-6 | TRBV7-9 | - | CSSSLASGYNSPLHF
TRBJ2-7 | TRBV14 | - | CASSQVELISGESYEQYF
TRBJ2-5 | TRBV4-1 | - | CASSPWTGETQYF
TRBJ2-1 | TRBV9 | - | CASSVGGGRPYNEQFF
TRBJ2-2 | TRBV15 | - | CATSREDLRATGELFF
TRBJ1-1 | TRBV2 | once | CASTVTGARAGTEAFF
TRBJ2-7 | TRBV6-1 | - | CASSAAYEQYF
TRBJ2-5 | TRBV7-7 | - | CASSFVPGETQYF
TRBJ2-5 | TRBV5-1 | - | CASSEMTSGGYQETQYF
TRBJ1-2 | TRBV6-1 | - | CASSEVSVGYTF
TRBJ2-3 | TRBV15 | - | CATSSGLRSTDTQYF
TRBJ2-1 | TRBV4-1 | - | CASSQGAGGAWNEQFF
TRBJ1-4 | TRBV19 | once | CASSIWGRRNEKLFF
TRBJ2-3 | TRBV7-9 | - | CASSLSYTDTQYF
TRBJ1-5 | TRBV19 | - | CASSSWTGGLNQPQHF
TRBJ1-1 | TRBV27 | - | CASSYPGAEAFF
TRBJ2-3 | TRBV19 | once | CASSIRGTTDTQYF
TRBJ2-1 | TRBV7-9 | - | CASSAGQGGNEQFF
TRBJ2-4 | TRBV29-1 | - | CSPGRDTENIQYF
TRBJ2-2 | TRBV6-6 | - | CASTPWGDTGELFF
TRBJ2-7 | TRBV7-8 | few | CASSLGRRSSYEQYF
TRBJ1-6 | TRBV27 | few | CASSRTGSYNSPLHF
TRBJ2-2 | TRBV5-1 | - | CASSSGWTVRANTGELFF
TRBJ2-7 | TRBV11-3 | - | CASSSGTGGHEQYF
TRBJ2-3 | TRBV18 | - | CASSPSLAGGRRDTQYF
TRBJ2-1 | TRBV5-6 | - | CASSPGLAGDYNEQFF
TRBJ2-7 | TRBV21-1 | - | CASSRDSAAREQYF
TRBJ1-2 | TRBV9 | - | CASSVGTGILNYGYTF
TRBJ1-1 | TRBV5-1 | few | CASSSTGGTEAFF
TRBJ1-1 | TRBV2 | - | CAAGGGGGGNTEAFF
TRBJ1-2 | TRBV9 | - | CASSKRRTEGFGYTF
TRBJ1-1 | TRBV19 | - | CASSPGGGGMDTEAFF
TRBJ1-1 | TRBV10-3 | - | CAISGVDRPMNTEAFF
TRBJ2-2 | TRBV9 | - | CASSVATGTGELFF
TRBJ1-5 | TRBV5-6 | few | CASSWRNQPQHF
TRBJ2-5 | TRBV4-1 | - | CASSPAPTGGETQYF
TRBJ1-4 | TRBV21-1 | - | CASSRGGPATNEKLFF
TRBJ1-6 | TRBV6-5 | few | CASSFNRDSDNSPLHF
TRBJ2-5 | TRBV7-8 | - | CASSQRTGQETQYF
TRBJ1-4 | TRBV6-5 | - | CATQGGKTNEKLFF
TRBJ2-3 | TRBV9 | - | CASSPRLLAGFSTDTQYF
TRBJ1-1 | TRBV2 | - | CASSDRSVGQGRTEAFF
TRBJ1-3 | TRBV9 | - | CASSARDSSGNTIYF
TRBJ1-2 | TRBV19 | - | CASSPLGARDGYTF
TRBJ1-3 | TRBV9 | - | CASSAGVPGNTIYF
TRBJ2-7 | TRBV29-1 | - | CSGLTGGLEQYF
TRBJ2-3 | TRBV5-1 | - | CATRTDPSTDTQYF
TRBJ2-5 | TRBV19 | - | CASSNMRGAVETQYF
TRBJ1-5 | TRBV29-1 | - | CSVGLGNQPQHF
TRBJ2-1 | TRBV6-4 | - | CASSDEEGRGEQFF
TRBJ1-5 | TRBV7-9 | - | CSSSSTGGSSNQPQHF
TRBJ2-1 | TRBV7-2 | - | CASSQGLAGGYEQFF
TRBJ2-7 | TRBV4-2 | - | CASSPYAGYEQYF
TRBJ2-3 | TRBV18 | - | CASSPGQGWISTDTQYF